The TCR beta chain described here comes from a study of OX40 agonist ivuxolimab in advanced cancers. Study summary: Three dose-escalation patients had partial responses: one with hepatocellular carcinoma and two with cutaneous melanoma.

Produced via immunoSEQ multiplex PCR; TCRdb's table is partial and in-frame only. The table includes around 47,000 clones, around nine tenths detected once. The germline V and J ends were trimmed by 1 base and 6 bases, with 9 bases remaining between them. The CDR3 length is 13 residues. Germline values: CDR1 SEHNR, CDR2 FQNEAQ (reference sequence). Sequenced here: CD4+ or CD8+ T cells sorted from blood, sampled in a trial of the OX40 agonist ivuxolimab. The chain is built from TRBV7-9 and TRBJ1-1; unclear D gene. The receptor was derived from an adult with an advanced solid tumor such as melanoma, head and neck, liver or kidney cancer. CDR3 sequence (DNA): TGTGCCAGCAGCTTAGTAGGACGCCCTGAAGCTTTCTTT. This translates into CASSLVGRPEAFF.